The T cell receptor beta chain under discussion was sequenced for a study of cytomegalovirus exposure and HLA in healthy donors. Study results and caveats: CMV serostatus was the sole immune exposure information available.

At sampling all donors were nominally healthy, likely with unrecorded immune exposures. 13 Jbeta primers and 60 Vbeta primers were used for the PCR. Repertoires were generated with immunoSEQ multiplex PCR, while TCRdb's copy carries only in-frame clones and drops some. The repertoire holds fewer than 200,000 clones, with approximately 71% as singletons. As for this clone: Its antigen is currently unknown.

The clonotype originates from a man aged 50 to 59 in good health and CMV-seronegative. Sequencing was done on a sample of PBMCs.

CDR3 DNA: TGTGCCAGCAGCGCGGGGCTCTACCAGGGTGAGCAGTTCTTC. Protein sequence: CASSAGLYQGEQFF. This sequence joins TRBV7-3 and TRBJ2-1; weak D call: TRBD2 (6 bases). The CDR3 loop spans 14 amino acids. V was shortened by 5 bases and J by 9 bases, with 17 bases between the two germline ends. Germline V gives CDR1 SGHTA, CDR2 FQGTGA.